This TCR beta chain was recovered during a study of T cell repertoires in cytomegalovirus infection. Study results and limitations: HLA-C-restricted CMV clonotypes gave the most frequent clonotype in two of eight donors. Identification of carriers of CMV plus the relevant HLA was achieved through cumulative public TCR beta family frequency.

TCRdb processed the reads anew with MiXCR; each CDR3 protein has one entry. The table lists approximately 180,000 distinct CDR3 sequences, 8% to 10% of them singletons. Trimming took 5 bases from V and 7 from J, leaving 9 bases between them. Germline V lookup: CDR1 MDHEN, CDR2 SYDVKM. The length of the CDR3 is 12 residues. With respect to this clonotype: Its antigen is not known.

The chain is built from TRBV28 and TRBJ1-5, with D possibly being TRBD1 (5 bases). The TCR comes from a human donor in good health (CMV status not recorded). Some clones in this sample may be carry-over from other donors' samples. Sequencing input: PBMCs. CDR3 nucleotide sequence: TGTGCCAGCAGTGGGGGGAGGCAGCCCCAGCATTTT. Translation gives CASSGGRQPQHF.